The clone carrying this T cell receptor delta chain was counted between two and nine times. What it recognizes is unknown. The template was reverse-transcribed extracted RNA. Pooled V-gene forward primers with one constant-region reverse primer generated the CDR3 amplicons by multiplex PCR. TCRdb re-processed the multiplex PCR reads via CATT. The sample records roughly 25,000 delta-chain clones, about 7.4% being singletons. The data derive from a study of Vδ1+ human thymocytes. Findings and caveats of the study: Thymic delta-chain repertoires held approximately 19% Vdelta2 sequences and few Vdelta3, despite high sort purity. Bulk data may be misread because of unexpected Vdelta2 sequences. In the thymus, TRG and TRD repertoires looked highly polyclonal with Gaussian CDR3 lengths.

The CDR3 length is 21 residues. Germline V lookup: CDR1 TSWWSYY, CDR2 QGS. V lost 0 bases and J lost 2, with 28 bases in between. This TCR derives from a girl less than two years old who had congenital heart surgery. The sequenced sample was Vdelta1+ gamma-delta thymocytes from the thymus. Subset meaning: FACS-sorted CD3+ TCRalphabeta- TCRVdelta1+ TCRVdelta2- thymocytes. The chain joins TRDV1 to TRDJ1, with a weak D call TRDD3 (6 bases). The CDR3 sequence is CALGELANSQGGRRRTDKLIF. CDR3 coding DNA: TGTGCTCTTGGGGAACTTGCAAATTCTCAGGGGGGACGACGTAGGACCGATAAACTCATCTTT.